This TCR beta chain derives from a study of T cell repertoires in cytomegalovirus infection. Study overall: Public TCR beta signatures provided an indication of both CMV infection and a matching HLA type.

In germline, CDR1 is KGHSH, CDR2 LQKENI. The CDR3 is 13 residues long. The V end lost 3 bases, the J end lost 5 bases, and 10 bases lay between the germline ends. MiXCR, applied by TCRdb to the reads, yields one record per CDR3 protein. This sample carries a few hundred thousand distinct CDR3 sequences, roughly a sixth of them seen once, and the ten largest clones take about 12%. Notes on this clonotype: Its specificity is unknown.

General study points: What dominated the ex vivo response were HLA-C-restricted CMV-specific TCR beta clonotypes. There were carriers of CMV plus the relevant HLA, and cumulative public TCR beta family frequency identified them.

This sequence joins TRBV18 and TRBJ1-1; TRBD1 might be the D (5 bases). Input material: PBMCs. This clonotype was obtained from a human donor in good health (CMV status not recorded). Some clones in this sample may be carry-over from other donors' samples. The CDR3 region is CASSPTRETEAFF. In DNA form, the CDR3 reads TGTGCCAGCTCACCGACCAGGGAAACTGAAGCTTTCTTT.